One sample yielded the 9 T cell receptor beta chains listed below, sequenced in a study of control samples from healthy donors and cancer patients. Profiled with immunoSEQ multiplex PCR; TCRdb holds only in-frame clones, not every one. This sample has around 76,000 clones; roughly 89% occur once, and the top ten carry around a tenth. What was sequenced was PBMCs. The source of these receptors is a woman aged 45 to 65 with colorectal cancer.

The V gene is TRBV5-1, the J gene TRBJ1-6, with D tentatively TRBD1 (6 bases). Looked up from germline, CDR1 is SGHRS and CDR2 is YFSETQ. Deletions cut 4 bases from V and 7 bases from J, with 9 bases between. This CDR3 spans 13 amino acids. The DNA for the CDR3 is TGCGCCAGCAGCACGGGACAAAATTCACCCCTCCACTTT. Protein product: CASSTGQNSPLHF.

The V and J genes are TRBV27 and TRBJ2-1; 7 bases are a match to TRBD2. Looked up from germline, CDR1 is MNHEY and CDR2 is SMNVEV (reference sequence). Trimming cost V 2 bases and J 8 bases; bases outside gene matches: 6. This CDR3 is 14 amino acids long. The CDR3 spells CASSLVRTRDEQFF. The CDR3 coding sequence is TGTGCCAGCAGTTTAGTCAGGACTAGGGATGAGCAGTTCTTC.

The chain employs TRBV7-8 and TRBJ1-2; 8 positions match TRBD1. CDR1 SGHVS and CDR2 FQNEAQ come from the germline V gene. Losses at the gene ends were 5 bases for V and 4 bases for J; bases not matched to a gene: 15. The CDR3 spans 17 residues. CDR3 loop: CASSPPSGAGGVYGYTF. For the CDR3, the DNA is TGTGCCAGCAGCCCCCCCTCTGGCGCAGGGGGCGTCTATGGCTACACCTTC.

The CDR3 DNA reads TGTGCCAGCAGCTCCAGGGGGGGAAGCAATCAGCCCCAGCATTTT. This translates into CASSSRGGSNQPQHF. The V call is TRBV3-1 (or the pseudogene TRBV3-2), the J call TRBJ1-5; 7 bases map to TRBD1. Trimming cost V 5 bases and J 1 base; bases outside gene matches: 5. CDR1 and CDR2 from the germline V gene are LGHDT and YNNKEL (reference sequence). This CDR3 region has 15 residues.

The chain joins TRBV14 to TRBJ1-3; a weak D match, TRBD1 (6 bases). Looked up from germline, CDR1 is SGHDN and CDR2 is FVKESK. CDR3 length: 18 amino acids. V was pared by 8 bases and J by 3 bases, with 26 bases between. The CDR3 DNA follows: TGTGCCAGCTTAGATTCGGGGGGGCGTAAGATTTTTGGAAACACCATATATTTT. It yields the protein CASLDSGGRKIFGNTIYF.

This clone was recorded only once. The chain is built from TRBV14 and TRBJ2-1; D remains ambiguous. Germline CDR1 is SGHDN and CDR2 is FVKESK. The CDR3 consists of 16 residues. Between the trimmed V and J ends, which lost 0 bases and 0 bases, there was a span of 9 bases. CDR3 in amino acids: CASSQERQSSYNEQFF. DNA of the CDR3: TGTGCCAGCAGCCAAGAGCGGCAGAGCTCCTACAATGAGCAGTTCTTC.

This clone occurred a few times. The junction departs from germline at one end; a sequencing error may be responsible. This chain joins TRBV27 and TRBJ2-5, with D unclear. This CDR3 is 13 amino acids long. Germline V gene lookup returns CDR1 MNHEY and CDR2 SMNVEV (reference sequence). The CDR3 reads CASRSGRQGTQYF. CDR3 in DNA: TGTGCCAGCAGATCAGGACGCCAAGGGACCCAGTACTTC.

The V gene is TRBV28, the J gene TRBJ2-3; D may correspond to TRBD1 or TRBD2 (6 bases each). The CDR3 totals 14 residues. Trimming cost V 6 bases and J 2 bases, with 12 bases left between them. Germline lookup yields CDR1 MDHEN and CDR2 SYDVKM. DNA for the CDR3: TGTGCCAGCAGGCGGAGGGGGGCCACAGATACGCAGTATTTT. It is translated as CASRRRGATDTQYF. The variable domain in full, with the rest retrieved from reference TRBV28 and TRBJ2-3, is DVKVTQSSRYLVKRTGEKVFLECVQDMDHENMFWYRQDPGLGLRLIYFSYDVKMKEKGDIPEGYSVSREKKERFSLILESASTNQTSMYLCASRRRGATDTQYFGPGTRLTVL.

This chain connects TRBV27 to TRBJ1-6; TRBD1 aligns across 9 bases. V lost 2 bases, J lost 5 bases, and 1 base stayed unmatched. Germline CDR1 MNHEY, CDR2 SMNVEV (reference sequence). The CDR3 is 15 residues long. CDR3 in amino acids: CASSLGTGHNSPLHF. The CDR3 DNA follows: TGTGCCAGCAGTTTAGGGACAGGGCATAATTCACCCCTCCACTTT.